This T cell receptor beta chain was documented in a study of T-cell memory formation after mild COVID-19. General study findings and limits: Several responding clones turned up in pre-infection memory, indicating that cross-reactive memory may have taken part.

Turning to this clonotype: What it binds is not known. Its ends do not fully match the called genes, so a read error is possible.

The CDR3 sequence is 11 residues long. Per germline, CDR1 MNHEY and CDR2 SVGAGI. Using its own MiXCR run on the 5' RACE reads, TCRdb lists one record per CDR3 protein. The data show approximately 88,000 distinct CDR3 sequences, roughly 25% seen once. The sequence derives from a man aged 18 to 35 who had mild COVID-19 (a few samples of this study predate the infection). Cell type and time point are not known. Sequenced: PBMCs or a T cell subset sorted from them (not recorded which). The chain uses TRBV6-5 and TRBJ2-2; D not certain. CDR3 in amino acids: CARSYAGELFF. CDR3 in DNA: TGTGCCAGAAGTTACGCCGGGGAGCTGTTTTTT.